Sequencing of this TCR beta chain was carried out in a study of blood T cell repertoires in COVID-19. Background on the study: COVID-19 samples, acute and convalescent, were from the United States, Italy and Spain. In each case, the material was cDNA or gDNA derived from T cells, B-cell-depleted T cells, or PBMCs.

In the study's own analysis: The assay estimated nucleated cells by amplifying reference gene primers. TCRdb keeps only in-frame clones here, not all; method: immunoSEQ multiplex PCR. That table gives V, J and clone size, and the DNA gave D and trimming. The table lists about 250,000 clones, around 80% of them singletons. Germline V gene data show CDR1 as SGHTA and CDR2 as FQGTGA. V shed 1 base and J shed 5 bases, with 7 bases lying between them. The CDR3 extends over 13 amino acids. The sequenced material came from peripheral blood. This chain links TRBV7-3 with TRBJ2-3; D gene uncertain. This receptor was obtained from a woman aged 40 to 50 with active or convalescent COVID-19. CDR3 residues: CASSLKPGDTQYF. CDR3 DNA sequence: TGTGCCAGCAGCTTAAAACCCGGAGATACGCAGTATTTT.